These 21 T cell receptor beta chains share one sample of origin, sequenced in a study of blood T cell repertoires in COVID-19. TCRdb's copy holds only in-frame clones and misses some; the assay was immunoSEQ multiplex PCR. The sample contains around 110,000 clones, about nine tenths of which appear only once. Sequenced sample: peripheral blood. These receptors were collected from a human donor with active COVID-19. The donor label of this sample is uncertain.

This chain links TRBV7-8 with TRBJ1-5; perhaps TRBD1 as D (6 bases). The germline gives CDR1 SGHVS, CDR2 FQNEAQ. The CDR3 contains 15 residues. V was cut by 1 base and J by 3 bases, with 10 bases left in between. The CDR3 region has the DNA TGTGCCAGCAGCTTAGGGGGGACAACCAATCAGCCCCAGCATTTT. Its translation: CASSLGGTTNQPQHF.

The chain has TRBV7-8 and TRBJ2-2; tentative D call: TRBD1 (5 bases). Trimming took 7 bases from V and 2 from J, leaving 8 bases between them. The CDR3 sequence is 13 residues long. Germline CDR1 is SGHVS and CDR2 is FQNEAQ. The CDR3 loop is CASMQGNTGELFF. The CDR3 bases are TGTGCCAGCATGCAGGGAAACACCGGGGAGCTGTTTTTT.

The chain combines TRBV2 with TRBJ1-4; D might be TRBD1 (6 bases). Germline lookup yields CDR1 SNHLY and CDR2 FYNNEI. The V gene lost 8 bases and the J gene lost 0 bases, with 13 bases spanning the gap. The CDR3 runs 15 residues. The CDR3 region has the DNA TGTGCCAGCCAGGACAGACCTGCAACTAATGAAAAACTGTTTTTT. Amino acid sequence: CASQDRPATNEKLFF.

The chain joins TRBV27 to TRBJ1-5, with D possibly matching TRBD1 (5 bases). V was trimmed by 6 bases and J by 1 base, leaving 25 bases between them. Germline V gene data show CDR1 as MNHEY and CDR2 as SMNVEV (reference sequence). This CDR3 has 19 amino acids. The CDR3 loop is CASSPSSGSRLFSNQPQHF. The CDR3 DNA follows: TGTGCCAGCAGCCCCTCGTCAGGGTCAAGATTGTTCAGCAATCAGCCCCAGCATTTT.

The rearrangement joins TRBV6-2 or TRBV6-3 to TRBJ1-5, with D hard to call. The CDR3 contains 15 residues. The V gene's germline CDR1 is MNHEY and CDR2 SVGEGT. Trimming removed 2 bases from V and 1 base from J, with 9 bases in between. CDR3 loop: CASSYEGLSNQPQHF. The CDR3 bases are TGTGCCAGCAGTTACGAGGGCTTAAGCAATCAGCCCCAGCATTTT.

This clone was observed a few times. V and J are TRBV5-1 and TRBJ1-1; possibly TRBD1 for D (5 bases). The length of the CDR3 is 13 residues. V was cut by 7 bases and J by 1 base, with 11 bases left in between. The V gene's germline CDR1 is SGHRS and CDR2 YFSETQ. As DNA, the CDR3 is TGCGCCAGCCGCTCCCAGGGGAACACTGAAGCTTTCTTT. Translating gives CASRSQGNTEAFF.

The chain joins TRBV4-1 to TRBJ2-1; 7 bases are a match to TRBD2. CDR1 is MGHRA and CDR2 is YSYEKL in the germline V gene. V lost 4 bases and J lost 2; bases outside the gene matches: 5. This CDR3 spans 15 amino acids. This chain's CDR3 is CASSREGRTYNEQFF. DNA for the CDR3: TGCGCCAGCAGCCGGGAGGGGAGGACCTACAATGAGCAGTTCTTC.

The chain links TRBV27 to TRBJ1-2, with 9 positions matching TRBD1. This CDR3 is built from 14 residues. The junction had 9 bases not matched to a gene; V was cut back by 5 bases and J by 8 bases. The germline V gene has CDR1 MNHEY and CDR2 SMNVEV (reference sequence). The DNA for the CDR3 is TGTGCCAGCAGTCCCCGTGGACAGGGGCACGGCTACACCTTC. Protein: CASSPRGQGHGYTF.

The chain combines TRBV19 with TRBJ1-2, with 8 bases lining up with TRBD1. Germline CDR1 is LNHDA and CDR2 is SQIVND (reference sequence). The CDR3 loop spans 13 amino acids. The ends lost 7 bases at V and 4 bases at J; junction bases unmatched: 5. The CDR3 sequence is CASTGQVVYGYTF. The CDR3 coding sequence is TGTGCCAGTACGGGACAGGTCGTCTATGGCTACACCTTC. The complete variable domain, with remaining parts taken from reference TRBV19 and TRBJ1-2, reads DGGITQSPKYLFRKEGQNVTLSCEQNLNHDAMYWYRQDPGQGLRLIYYSQIVNDFQKGDIAEGYSVSREKKESFPLTVTSAQKNPTAFYLCASTGQVVYGYTFGSGTRLTVV.

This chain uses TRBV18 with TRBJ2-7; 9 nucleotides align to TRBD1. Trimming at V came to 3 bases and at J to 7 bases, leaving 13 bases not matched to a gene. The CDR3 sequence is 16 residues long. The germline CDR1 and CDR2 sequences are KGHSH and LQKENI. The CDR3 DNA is TGTGCCAGCTCACCTTTAGGGACAGGGCCCCAGGGTGAGCAGTACTTC. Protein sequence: CASSPLGTGPQGEQYF.

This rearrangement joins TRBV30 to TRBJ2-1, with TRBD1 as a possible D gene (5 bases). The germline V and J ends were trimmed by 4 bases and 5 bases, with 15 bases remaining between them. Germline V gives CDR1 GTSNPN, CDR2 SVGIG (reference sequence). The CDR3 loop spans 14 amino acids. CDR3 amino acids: CAWTAQGANNEQFF. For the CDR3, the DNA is TGTGCCTGGACCGCGCAGGGTGCGAACAATGAGCAGTTCTTC. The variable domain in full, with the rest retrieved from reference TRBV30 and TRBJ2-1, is SQTIHQWPATLVQPVGSPLSLECTVEGTSNPNLYWYRQAAGRGLQLLFYSVGIGQISSEVPQNLSASRPQDRQFILSSKKLLLSDSGFYLCAWTAQGANNEQFFGPGTRLTVL.

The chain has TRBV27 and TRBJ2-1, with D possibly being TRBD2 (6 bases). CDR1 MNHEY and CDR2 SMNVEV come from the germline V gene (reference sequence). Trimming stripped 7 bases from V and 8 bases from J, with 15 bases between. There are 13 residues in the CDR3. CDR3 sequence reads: CASTGGRRDEQFF. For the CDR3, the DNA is TGTGCCAGCACTGGAGGACGGAGGGATGAGCAGTTCTTC.

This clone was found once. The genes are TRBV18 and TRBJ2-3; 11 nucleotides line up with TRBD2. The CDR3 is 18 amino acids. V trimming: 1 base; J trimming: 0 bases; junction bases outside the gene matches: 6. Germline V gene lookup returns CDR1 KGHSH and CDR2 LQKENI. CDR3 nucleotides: TGTGCCAGCTCACCACAGCTAGGGACTAGCGGAAGCACAGATACGCAGTATTTT. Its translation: CASSPQLGTSGSTDTQYF. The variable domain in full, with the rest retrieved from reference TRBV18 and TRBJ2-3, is NAGVMQNPRHLVRRRGQEARLRCSPMKGHSHVYWYRQLPEEGLKFMVYLQKENIIDESGMPKERFSAEFPKEGPSILRIQQVVRGDSAAYFCASSPQLGTSGSTDTQYFGPGTRLTVL.

CDR3 residues: CASSQRDRGGQYF. CDR3 DNA: TGTGCCAGCAGCCAACGAGATAGGGGCGGGCAGTACTTC. V gene TRBV3-1 (or the pseudogene TRBV3-2) combines with J gene TRBJ2-7, with D possibly being TRBD1 (5 bases). CDR1 is LGHDT and CDR2 is YNNKEL in the germline V gene (reference sequence). V dropped 2 bases and J dropped 9 bases, with 14 bases sitting between them. The CDR3 runs to 13 residues.

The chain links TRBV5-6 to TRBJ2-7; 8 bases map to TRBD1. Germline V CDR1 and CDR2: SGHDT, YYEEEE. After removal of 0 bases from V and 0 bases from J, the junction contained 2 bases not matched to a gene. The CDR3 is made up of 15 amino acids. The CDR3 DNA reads TGTGCCAGCAGCTTGGGGACAGGGAACTCCTACGAGCAGTACTTC. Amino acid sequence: CASSLGTGNSYEQYF.

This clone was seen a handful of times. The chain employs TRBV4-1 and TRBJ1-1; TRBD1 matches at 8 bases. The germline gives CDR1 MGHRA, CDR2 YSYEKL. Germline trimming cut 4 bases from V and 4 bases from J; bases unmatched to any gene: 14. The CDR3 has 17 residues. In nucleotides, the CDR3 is TGCGCCAGCAGCCGAGGCCCCCCAGGGGGCGTCAGCACTGAAGCTTTCTTT. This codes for CASSRGPPGGVSTEAFF.

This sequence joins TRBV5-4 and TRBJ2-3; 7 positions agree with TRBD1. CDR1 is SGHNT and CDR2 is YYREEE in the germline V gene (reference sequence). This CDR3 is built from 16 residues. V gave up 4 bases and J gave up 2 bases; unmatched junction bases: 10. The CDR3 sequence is CASSGPGQSLTDTQYF. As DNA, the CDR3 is TGTGCCAGCAGCGGACCGGGACAGTCCCTCACAGATACGCAGTATTTT.

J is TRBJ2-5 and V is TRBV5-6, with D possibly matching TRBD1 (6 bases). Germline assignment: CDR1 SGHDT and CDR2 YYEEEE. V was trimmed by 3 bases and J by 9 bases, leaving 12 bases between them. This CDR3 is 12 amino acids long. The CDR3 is CASSWGPLAQYF. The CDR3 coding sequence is TGTGCCAGCAGCTGGGGGCCGCTAGCCCAGTACTTC.

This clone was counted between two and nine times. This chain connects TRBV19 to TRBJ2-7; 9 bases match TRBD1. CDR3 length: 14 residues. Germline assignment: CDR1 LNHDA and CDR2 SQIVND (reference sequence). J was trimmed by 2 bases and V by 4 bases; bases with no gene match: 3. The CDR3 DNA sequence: TGTGCCAGTAGTACGACAGGGGGGGCCTACGAGCAGTACTTC. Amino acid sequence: CASSTTGGAYEQYF.

The CDR3 loop reads CASSFNGREAEKLFF. The CDR3 DNA sequence: TGCGCCAGCAGCTTCAATGGCAGGGAGGCTGAAAAACTGTTTTTT. The chain is built from TRBV5-1 and TRBJ1-4; TRBD1 is a possible D gene (5 bases). The V end was cut by 2 bases, the J end by 7 bases, with 15 bases between. Germline values: CDR1 SGHRS, CDR2 YFSETQ. CDR3 size: 15 residues. The full variable domain, its missing parts supplied by reference TRBV5-1 and TRBJ1-4, is KAGVTQTPRYLIKTRGQQVTLSCSPISGHRSVSWYQQTPGQGLQFLFEYFSETQRNKGNFPGRFSGRQFSNSRSEMNVSTLELGDSALYLCASSFNGREAEKLFFGSGTQLSVL.

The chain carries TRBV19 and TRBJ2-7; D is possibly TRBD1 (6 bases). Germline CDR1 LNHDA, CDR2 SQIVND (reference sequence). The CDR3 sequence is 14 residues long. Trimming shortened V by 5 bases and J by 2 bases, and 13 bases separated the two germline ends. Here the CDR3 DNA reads TGTGCCAGTAGTCAGGGGTCAGGGACCTACGAGCAGTACTTC. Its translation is CASSQGSGTYEQYF. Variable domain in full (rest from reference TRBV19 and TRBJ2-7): DGGITQSPKYLFRKEGQNVTLSCEQNLNHDAMYWYRQDPGQGLRLIYYSQIVNDFQKGDIAEGYSVSREKKESFPLTVTSAQKNPTAFYLCASSQGSGTYEQYFGPGTRLTVT.